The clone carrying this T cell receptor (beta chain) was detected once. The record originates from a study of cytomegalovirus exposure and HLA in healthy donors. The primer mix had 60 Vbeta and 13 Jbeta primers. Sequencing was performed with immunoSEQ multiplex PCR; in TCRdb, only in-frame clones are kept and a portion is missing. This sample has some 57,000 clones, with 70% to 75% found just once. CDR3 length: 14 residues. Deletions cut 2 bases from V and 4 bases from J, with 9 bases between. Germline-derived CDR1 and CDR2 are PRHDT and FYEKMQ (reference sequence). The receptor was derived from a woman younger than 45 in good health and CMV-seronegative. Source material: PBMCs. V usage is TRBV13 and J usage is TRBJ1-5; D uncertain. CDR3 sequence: CASSLSRYNQPQHF. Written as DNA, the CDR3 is TGTGCCAGCAGCTTAAGCAGGTATAATCAGCCCCAGCATTTT.